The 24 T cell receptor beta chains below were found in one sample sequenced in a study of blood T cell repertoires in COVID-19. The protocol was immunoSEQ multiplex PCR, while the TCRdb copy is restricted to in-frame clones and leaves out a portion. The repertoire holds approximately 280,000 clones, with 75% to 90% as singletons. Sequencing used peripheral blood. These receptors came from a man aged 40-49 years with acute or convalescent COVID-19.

This CDR3 reads CASSLDETVGQPQHF. DNA of the CDR3: TGCGCCAGCAGCTTGGACGAGACAGTGGGACAGCCCCAGCATTTT. The chain combines TRBV5-1 with TRBJ1-5; D is possibly TRBD1 (5 bases). Germline V CDR1 and CDR2: SGHRS, YFSETQ. Trimming cost V 0 bases and J 7 bases, with 14 bases left between them. The CDR3 sequence is 15 residues long. Using reference TRBV5-1 and TRBJ1-5 for the parts outside the CDR3, the full variable domain is KAGVTQTPRYLIKTRGQQVTLSCSPISGHRSVSWYQQTPGQGLQFLFEYFSETQRNKGNFPGRFSGRQFSNSRSEMNVSTLELGDSALYLCASSLDETVGQPQHFGDGTRLSIL.

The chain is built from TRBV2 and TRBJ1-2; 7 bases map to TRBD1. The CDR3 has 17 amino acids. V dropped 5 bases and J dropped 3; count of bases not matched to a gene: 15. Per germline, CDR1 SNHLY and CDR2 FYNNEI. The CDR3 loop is CASSHLGQADFYYGYTF. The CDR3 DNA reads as TGTGCCAGCAGTCACCTCGGACAGGCGGATTTCTACTATGGCTACACCTTC.

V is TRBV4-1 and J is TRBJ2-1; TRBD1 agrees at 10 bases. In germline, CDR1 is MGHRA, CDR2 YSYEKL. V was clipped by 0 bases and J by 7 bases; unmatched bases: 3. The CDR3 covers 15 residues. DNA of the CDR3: TGCGCCAGCAGCCAAGAGGGGACAGGGGAAAATGAGCAGTTCTTC. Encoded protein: CASSQEGTGENEQFF.

CDR3 loop: CAISESSAGYGYTF. CDR3 DNA sequence: TGTGCCATCAGTGAGTCGAGTGCAGGGTATGGCTACACCTTC. The chain joins TRBV10-3 to TRBJ1-2, with D possibly being TRBD1 (5 bases). This CDR3 contains 14 residues. Deletions cut 0 bases from V and 5 bases from J, with 10 bases between. The germline V gene has CDR1 ENHRY and CDR2 SYGVKD.

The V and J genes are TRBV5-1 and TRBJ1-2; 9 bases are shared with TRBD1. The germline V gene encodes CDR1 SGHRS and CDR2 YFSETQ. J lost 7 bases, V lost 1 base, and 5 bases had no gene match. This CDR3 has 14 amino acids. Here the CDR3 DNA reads TGCGCCAGCAGCTTGAGAGGGACAGGGATTGGCTACACCTTC. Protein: CASSLRGTGIGYTF.

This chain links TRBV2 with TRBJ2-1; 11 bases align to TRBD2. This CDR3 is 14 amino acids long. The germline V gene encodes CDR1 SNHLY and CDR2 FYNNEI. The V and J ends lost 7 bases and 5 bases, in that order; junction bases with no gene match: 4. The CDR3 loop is CASTHSGGDNEQFF. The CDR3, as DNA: TGTGCCAGCACCCATAGCGGGGGGGACAATGAGCAGTTCTTC.

The CDR3 DNA is TGTGCCAGCAGCTTAAGCGGGGGGGTCTGGACCTTCTCCTACAATGAGCAGTTCTTC. Amino acids: CASSLSGGVWTFSYNEQFF. The chain carries TRBV11-2 and TRBJ2-1; TRBD2 matches at 10 bases. CDR1 is SGHAT and CDR2 is FQNNGV in the germline V gene. The trim removed 2 bases at V and 0 bases at J, leaving 10 bases unmatched. The CDR3 sequence is 19 residues long. The whole variable domain, filled in from reference TRBV11-2 and TRBJ2-1, reads EAGVAQSPRYKIIEKRQSVAFWCNPISGHATLYWYQQILGQGPKLLIQFQNNGVVDDSQLPKDRFSAERLKGVDSTLKIQPAKLEDSAVYLCASSLSGGVWTFSYNEQFFGPGTRLTVL.

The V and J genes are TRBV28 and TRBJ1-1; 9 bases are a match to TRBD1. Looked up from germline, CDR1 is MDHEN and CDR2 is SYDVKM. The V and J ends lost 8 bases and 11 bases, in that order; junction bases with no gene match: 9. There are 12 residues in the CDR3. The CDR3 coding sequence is TGTGCCAGCTTTGCAAGGGACAGGGAGGCTTTCTTT. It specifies CASFARDREAFF. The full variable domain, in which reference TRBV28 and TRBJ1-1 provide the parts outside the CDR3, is DVKVTQSSRYLVKRTGEKVFLECVQDMDHENMFWYRQDPGLGLRLIYFSYDVKMKEKGDIPEGYSVSREKKERFSLILESASTNQTSMYLCASFARDREAFFGQGTRLTVV.

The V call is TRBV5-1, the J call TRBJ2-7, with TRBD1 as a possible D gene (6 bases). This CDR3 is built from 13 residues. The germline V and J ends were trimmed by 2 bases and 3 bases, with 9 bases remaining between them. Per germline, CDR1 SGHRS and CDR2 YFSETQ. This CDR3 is CASSFGQLYEQYF. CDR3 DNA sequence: TGCGCCAGCAGCTTCGGACAGCTCTACGAGCAGTACTTC.

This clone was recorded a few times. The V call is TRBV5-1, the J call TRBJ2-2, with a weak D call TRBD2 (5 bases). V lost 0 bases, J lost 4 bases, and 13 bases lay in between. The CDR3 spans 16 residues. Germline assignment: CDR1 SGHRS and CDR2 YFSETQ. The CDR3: CASSLDSGAGTGELFF. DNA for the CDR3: TGCGCCAGCAGCTTGGATTCGGGTGCGGGCACCGGGGAGCTGTTTTTT.

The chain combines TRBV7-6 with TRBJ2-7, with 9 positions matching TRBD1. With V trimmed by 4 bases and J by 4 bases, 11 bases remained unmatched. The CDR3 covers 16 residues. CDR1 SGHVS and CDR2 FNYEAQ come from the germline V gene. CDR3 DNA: TGTGCCAGCAGCTCCCCATCGGGACAGGGTAATTACGAGCAGTACTTC. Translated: CASSSPSGQGNYEQYF.

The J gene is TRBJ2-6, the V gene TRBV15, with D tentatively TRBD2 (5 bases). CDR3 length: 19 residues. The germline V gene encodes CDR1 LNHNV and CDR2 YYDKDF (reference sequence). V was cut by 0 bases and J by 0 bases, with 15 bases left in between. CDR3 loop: CATSRDLTNHPSGANVLTF. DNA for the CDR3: TGTGCCACCAGCAGAGATCTGACTAACCACCCCTCTGGGGCCAACGTCCTGACTTTC. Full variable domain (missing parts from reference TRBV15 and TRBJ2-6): DAMVIQNPRYQVTQFGKPVTLSCSQTLNHNVMYWYQQKSSQAPKLLFHYYDKDFNNEADTPDNFQSRRPNTSFCFLDIRSPGLGDTAMYLCATSRDLTNHPSGANVLTFGAGSRLTVL.

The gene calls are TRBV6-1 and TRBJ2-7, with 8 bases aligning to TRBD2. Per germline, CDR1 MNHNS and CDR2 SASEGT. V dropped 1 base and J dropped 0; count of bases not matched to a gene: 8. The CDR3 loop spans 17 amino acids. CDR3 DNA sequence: TGTGCCAGCAGTGAAGGGGCTCGAGCGGGGGTCTCCTACGAGCAGTACTTC. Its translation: CASSEGARAGVSYEQYF.

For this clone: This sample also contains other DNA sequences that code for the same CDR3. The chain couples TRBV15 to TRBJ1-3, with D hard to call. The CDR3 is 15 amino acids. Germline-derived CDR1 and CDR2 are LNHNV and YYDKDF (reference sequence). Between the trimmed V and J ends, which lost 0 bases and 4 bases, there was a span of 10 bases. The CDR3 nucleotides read TGTGCCACCAGCAGAGATAGAGGCTCCGGAAACACCATATATTTT. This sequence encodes CATSRDRGSGNTIYF.

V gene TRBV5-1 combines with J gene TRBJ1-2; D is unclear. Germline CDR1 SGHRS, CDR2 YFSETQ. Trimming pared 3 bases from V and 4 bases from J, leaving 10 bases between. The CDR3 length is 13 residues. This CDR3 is CASSWGGSYGYTF. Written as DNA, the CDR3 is TGCGCCAGCAGCTGGGGAGGTTCCTATGGCTACACCTTC.

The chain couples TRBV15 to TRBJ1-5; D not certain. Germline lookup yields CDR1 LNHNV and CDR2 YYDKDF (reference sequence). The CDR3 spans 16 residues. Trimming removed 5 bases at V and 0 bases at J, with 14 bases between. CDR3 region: CATSLLLTGSNQPQHF. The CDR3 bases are TGTGCCACCAGCCTCTTATTAACCGGTAGCAATCAGCCCCAGCATTTT.

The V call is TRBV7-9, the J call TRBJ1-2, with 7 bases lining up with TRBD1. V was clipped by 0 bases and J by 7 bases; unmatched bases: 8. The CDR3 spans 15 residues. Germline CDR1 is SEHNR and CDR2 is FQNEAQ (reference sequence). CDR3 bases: TGTGCCAGCAGCTTAGCGTCTAACAGGGGAGCTGGCTACACCTTC. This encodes CASSLASNRGAGYTF.

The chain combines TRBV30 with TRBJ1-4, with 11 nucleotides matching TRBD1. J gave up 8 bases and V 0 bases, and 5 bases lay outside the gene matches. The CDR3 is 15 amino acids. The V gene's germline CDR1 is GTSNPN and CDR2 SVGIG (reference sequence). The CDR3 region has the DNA TGTGCCTGGAGTGTAGGGACAGGGGGTAACGAAAAACTGTTTTTT. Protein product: CAWSVGTGGNEKLFF.

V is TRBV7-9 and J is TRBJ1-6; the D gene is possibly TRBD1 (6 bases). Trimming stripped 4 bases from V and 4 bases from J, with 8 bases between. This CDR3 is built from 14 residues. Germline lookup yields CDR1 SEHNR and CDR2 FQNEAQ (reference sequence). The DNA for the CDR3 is TGTGCCAGCAGCTCCACAGGGTATAATTCACCCCTCCACTTT. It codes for CASSSTGYNSPLHF.

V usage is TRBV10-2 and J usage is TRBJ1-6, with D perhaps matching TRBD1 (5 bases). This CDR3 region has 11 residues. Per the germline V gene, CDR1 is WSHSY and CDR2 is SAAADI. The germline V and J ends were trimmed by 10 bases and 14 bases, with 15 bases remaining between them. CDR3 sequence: CATSSRTSLHF. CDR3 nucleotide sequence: TGCGCCACCAGCTCAAGGACATCCCTCCACTTT.

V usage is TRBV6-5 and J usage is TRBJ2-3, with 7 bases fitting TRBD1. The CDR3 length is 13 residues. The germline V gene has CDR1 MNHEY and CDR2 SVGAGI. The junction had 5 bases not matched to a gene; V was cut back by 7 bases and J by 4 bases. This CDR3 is CASTLTGSDTQYF. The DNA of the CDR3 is TGTGCCAGCACCCTGACAGGGTCAGATACGCAGTATTTT.

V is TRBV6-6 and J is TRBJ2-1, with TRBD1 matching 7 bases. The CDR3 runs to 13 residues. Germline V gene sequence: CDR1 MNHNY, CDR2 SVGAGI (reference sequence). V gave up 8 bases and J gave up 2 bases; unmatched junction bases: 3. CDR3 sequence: CASGQAPYNEQFF. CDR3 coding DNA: TGTGCCAGCGGACAGGCTCCCTACAATGAGCAGTTCTTC.

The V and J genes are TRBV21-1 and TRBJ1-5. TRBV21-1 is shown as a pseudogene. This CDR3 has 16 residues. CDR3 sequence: CASSKIGPRSGWPQHF. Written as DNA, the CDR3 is TGTGCCAGCAGCAAAATAGGGCCTAGGTCGGGGTGGCCCCAGCATTTT.

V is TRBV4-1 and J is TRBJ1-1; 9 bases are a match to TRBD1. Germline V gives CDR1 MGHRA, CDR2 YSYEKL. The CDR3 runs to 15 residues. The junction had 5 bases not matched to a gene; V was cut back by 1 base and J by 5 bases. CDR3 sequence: CASSQGRDRETEAFF. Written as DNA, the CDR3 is TGCGCCAGCAGCCAAGGGCGGGACAGGGAAACTGAAGCTTTCTTT.